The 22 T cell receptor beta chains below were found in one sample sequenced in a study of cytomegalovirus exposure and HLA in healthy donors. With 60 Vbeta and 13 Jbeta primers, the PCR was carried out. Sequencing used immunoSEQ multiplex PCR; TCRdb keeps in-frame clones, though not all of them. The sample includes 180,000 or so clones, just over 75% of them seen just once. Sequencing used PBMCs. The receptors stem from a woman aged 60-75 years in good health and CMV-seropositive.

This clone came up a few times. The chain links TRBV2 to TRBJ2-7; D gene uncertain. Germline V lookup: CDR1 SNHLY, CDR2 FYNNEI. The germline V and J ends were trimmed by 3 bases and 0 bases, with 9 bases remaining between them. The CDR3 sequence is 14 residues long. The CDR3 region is CASSETRTSYEQYF. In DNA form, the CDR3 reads TGTGCCAGCAGTGAGACAAGAACCTCCTACGAGCAGTACTTC.

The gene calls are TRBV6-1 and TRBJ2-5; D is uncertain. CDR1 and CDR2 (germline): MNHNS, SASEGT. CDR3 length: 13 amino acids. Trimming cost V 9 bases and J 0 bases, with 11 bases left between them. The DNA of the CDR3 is TGTGCCAGTCAGGAAACAGACCAAGAGACCCAGTACTTC. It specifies CASQETDQETQYF.

The CDR3 reads CASRGDYNSPLHF. Here the CDR3 DNA reads TGCGCCAGCAGAGGAGATTATAATTCACCCCTCCACTTT. This chain joins TRBV5-1 and TRBJ1-6; the D is unclear. Germline-derived CDR1 and CDR2 are SGHRS and YFSETQ. The CDR3 is 13 amino acids. V lost 5 bases and J 4 bases, leaving 7 bases between the germline ends.

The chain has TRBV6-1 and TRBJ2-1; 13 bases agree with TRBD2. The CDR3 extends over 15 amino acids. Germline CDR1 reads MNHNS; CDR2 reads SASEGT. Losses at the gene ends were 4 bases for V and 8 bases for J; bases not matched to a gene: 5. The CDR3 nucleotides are TGTGCCAGCAGTGCGACTAGCGGGAGGTTCCATGAGCAGTTCTTC. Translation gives CASSATSGRFHEQFF.

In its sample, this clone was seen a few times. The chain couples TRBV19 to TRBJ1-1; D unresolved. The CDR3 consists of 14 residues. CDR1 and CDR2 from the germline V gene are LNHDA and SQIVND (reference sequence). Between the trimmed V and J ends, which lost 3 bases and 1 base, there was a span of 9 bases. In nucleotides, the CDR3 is TGTGCCAGTAGTATTGACGGAGGGAACACTGAAGCTTTCTTT. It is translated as CASSIDGGNTEAFF.

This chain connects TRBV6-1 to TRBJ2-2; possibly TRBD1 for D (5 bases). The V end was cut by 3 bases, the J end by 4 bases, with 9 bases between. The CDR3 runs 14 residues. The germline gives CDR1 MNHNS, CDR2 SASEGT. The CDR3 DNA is TGTGCCAGCAGTGAGGGGCCCGCCACCGGGGAGCTGTTTTTT. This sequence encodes CASSEGPATGELFF.

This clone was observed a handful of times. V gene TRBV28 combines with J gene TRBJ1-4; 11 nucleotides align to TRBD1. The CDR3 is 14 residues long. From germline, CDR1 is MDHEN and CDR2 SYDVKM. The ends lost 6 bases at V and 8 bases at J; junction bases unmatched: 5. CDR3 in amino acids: CASRRDRGVEKLFF. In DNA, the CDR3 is TGTGCCAGCAGACGGGACAGGGGGGTGGAAAAACTGTTTTTT.

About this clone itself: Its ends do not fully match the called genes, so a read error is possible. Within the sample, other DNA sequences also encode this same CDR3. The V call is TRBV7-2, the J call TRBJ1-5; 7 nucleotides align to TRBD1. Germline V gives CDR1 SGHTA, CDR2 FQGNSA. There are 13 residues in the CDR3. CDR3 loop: CASSRQGNQPQHF. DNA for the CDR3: TGTGCCAGCAGTAGACAGGGAAATCAGCCCCAACATTTT.

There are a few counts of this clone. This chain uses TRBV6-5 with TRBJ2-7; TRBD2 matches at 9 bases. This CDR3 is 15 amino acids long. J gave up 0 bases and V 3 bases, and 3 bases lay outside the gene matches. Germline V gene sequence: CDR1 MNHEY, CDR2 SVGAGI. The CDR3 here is CASSYVAGVSYEQYF. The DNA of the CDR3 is TGTGCCAGCAGTTATGTAGCGGGGGTCTCCTACGAGCAGTACTTC.

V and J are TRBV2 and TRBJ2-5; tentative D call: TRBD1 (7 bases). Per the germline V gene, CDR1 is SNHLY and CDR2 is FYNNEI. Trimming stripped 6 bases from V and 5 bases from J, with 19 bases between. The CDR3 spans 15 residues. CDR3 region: CASSRGTDRAETQYF. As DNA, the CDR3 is TGTGCCAGCAGCCGGGGGACAGACAGGGCGGAGACCCAGTACTTC.

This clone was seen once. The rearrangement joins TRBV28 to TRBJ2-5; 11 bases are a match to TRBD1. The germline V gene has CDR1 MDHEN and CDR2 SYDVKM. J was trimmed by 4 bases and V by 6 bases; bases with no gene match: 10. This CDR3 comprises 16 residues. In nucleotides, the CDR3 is TGTGCCAGCAGACCGTCGGGGACAGGGGGAACAGAGACCCAGTACTTC. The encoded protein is CASRPSGTGGTETQYF.

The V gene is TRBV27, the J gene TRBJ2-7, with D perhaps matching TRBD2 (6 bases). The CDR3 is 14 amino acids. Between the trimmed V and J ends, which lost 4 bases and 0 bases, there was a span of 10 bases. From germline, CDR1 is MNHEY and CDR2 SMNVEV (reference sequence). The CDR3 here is CASSSAGLSYEQYF. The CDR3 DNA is TGTGCCAGCAGTTCTGCGGGGCTCTCCTACGAGCAGTACTTC.

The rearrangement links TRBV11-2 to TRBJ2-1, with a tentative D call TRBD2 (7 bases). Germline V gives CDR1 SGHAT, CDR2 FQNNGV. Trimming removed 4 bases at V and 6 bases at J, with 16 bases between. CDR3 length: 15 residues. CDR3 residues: CASSSLVGGPNEQFF. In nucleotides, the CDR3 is TGTGCCAGCAGCTCACTCGTCGGGGGGCCCAATGAGCAGTTCTTC.

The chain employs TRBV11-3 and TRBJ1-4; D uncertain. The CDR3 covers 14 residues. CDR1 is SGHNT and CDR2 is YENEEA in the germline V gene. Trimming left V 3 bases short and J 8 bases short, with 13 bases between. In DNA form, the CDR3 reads TGTGCCAGCAGCTTCGAGGTTCGAAACGAAAAACTGTTTTTT. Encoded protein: CASSFEVRNEKLFF.

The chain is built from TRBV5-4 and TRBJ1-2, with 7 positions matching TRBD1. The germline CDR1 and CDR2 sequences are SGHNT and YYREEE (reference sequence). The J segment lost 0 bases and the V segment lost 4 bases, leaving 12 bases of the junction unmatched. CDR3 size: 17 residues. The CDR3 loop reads CASSGGGQRGANYGYTF. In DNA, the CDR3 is TGTGCCAGCAGCGGAGGGGGACAGAGAGGGGCTAACTATGGCTACACCTTC.

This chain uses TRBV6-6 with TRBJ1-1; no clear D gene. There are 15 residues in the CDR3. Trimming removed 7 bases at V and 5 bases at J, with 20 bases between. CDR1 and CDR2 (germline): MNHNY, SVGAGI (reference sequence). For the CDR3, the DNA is TGTGCCAGCACCCTAGACCGTTTATCGCTTACTGAAGCTTTCTTT. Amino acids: CASTLDRLSLTEAFF.

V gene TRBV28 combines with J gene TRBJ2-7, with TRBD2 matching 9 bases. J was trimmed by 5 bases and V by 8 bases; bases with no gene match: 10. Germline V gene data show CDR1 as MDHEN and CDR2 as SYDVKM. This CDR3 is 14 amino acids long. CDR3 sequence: CASRRGGAIDEQYF. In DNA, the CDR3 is TGTGCCAGCCGCCGCGGGGGGGCGATCGACGAGCAGTACTTC.

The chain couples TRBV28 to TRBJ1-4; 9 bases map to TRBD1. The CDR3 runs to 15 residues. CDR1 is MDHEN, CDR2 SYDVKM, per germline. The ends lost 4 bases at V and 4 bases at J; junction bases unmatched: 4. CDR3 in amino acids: CASSSPTGGNEKLFF. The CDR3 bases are TGTGCCAGCAGTTCCCCGACAGGGGGTAATGAAAAACTGTTTTTT.

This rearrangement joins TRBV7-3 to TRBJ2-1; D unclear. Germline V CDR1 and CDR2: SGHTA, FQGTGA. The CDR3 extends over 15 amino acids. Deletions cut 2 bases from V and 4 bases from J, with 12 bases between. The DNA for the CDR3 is TGTGCCAGCAGCTTAGAGACAAGTGGGTACAATGAGCAGTTCTTC. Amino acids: CASSLETSGYNEQFF.

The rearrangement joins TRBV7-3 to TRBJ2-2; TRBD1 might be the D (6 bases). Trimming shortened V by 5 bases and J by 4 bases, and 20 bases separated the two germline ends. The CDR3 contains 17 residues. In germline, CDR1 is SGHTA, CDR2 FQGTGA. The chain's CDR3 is CASSPKGQGLATGELFF. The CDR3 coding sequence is TGTGCCAGCAGCCCAAAAGGCCAGGGGTTGGCCACCGGGGAGCTGTTTTTT.

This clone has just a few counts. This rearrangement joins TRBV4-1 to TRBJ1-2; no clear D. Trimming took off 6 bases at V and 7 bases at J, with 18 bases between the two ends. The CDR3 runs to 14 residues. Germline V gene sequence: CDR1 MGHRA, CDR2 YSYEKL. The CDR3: CASSPLREASGYTF. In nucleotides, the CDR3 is TGCGCCAGCAGTCCCCTGCGGGAGGCGAGTGGCTACACCTTC.

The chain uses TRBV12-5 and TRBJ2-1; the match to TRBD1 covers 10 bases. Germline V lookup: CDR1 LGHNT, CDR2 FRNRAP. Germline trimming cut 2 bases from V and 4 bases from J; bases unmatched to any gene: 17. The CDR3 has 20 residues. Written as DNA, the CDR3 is TGTGCTAGTGGTTTGATCCGTCCGTTATCCGGGACAGGGGTTTACAATGAGCAGTTCTTC. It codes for CASGLIRPLSGTGVYNEQFF.